Given below is one TCR beta chain in context. The antigen is unknown. The Oncomine TCR Beta short-read assay generated sequence data from the DNA of cultured CD4+ T cells. TCRdb itself ran the PCR reads through MiXCR, one entry per CDR3 protein. Among approximately 4,600 distinct CDR3 sequences listed, around 28% were seen once. This specimen belongs to a study of vaccination and CD4 T cells after COVID-19. Study-level information: Overlapping spike peptides of SARS-CoV-2, HCoV-NL63, HCoV-OC43 and HCoV-229E stimulated the cells.

The V end lost 0 bases, the J end lost 0 bases, and 9 bases lay between the germline ends. Germline V gene lookup returns CDR1 MGHRA and CDR2 YSYEKL. This CDR3 is 15 amino acids long. Specified treatment: approximately nine-day PBMC culture with coronavirus spike peptide pools or control peptides (ViraFEST assay). Samples of CD4+ T cells were obtained from the unexposed donor before the COVID-19 pandemic (2011-2018). Sequencing was done on a sample of CD4+ T cells from blood, cultured in vitro. This chain uses TRBV4-1 with TRBJ2-7; D is undetermined. The sequence came from a human donor in good health. Written as DNA, the CDR3 is TGCGCCAGCAGCCAAGATTCAGGTTACTCCTACGAGCAGTACTTC. It encodes CASSQDSGYSYEQYF.